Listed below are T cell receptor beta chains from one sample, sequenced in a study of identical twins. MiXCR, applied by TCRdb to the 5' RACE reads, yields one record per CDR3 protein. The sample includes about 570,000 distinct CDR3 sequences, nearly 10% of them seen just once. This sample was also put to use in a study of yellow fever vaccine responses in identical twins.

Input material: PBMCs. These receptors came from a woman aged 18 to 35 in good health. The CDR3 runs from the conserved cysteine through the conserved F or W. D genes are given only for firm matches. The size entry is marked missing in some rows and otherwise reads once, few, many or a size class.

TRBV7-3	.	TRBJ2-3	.	CASSLVTSGGTQYF	TGTGCCAGCAGCTTAGTGACGTCGGGCGGGACGCAGTATTTT
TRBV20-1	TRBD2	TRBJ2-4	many	CSARDGGEAKNIQYF	TGCAGTGCTAGAGATGGGGGGGAGGCCAAAAACATTCAGTACTTC
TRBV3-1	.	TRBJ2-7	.	CASSQAVGRSEQYF	TGTGCCAGCAGCCAAGCGGTGGGGAGATCCGAGCAGTACTTC
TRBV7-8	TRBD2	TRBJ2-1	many	CASSPREGFYNEQFF	TGTGCCAGCAGCCCCCGGGAGGGGTTTTACAATGAGCAGTTCTTC
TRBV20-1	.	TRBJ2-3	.	CSARDSGLAPTDTQYF	TGCAGTGCTAGAGATTCCGGGCTAGCGCCAACAGATACGCAGTATTTT
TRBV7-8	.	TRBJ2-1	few	CASSLVVGYNEQFF	TGTGCCAGCAGCTTAGTTGTGGGTTACAATGAGCAGTTCTTC
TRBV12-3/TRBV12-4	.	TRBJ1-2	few	CASSFSPNYGYTF	TGTGCCAGCAGTTTTTCCCCTAACTATGGCTACACCTTC
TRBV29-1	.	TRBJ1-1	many	CSVEANIDSEAFF	TGCAGCGTCGAAGCCAATATCGACAGTGAAGCTTTCTTT
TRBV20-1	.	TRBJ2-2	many	CSARVYLTMGGELFF	TGCAGTGCTAGAGTCTATCTAACTATGGGCGGGGAGCTGTTTTTT
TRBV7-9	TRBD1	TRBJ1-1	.	CASSSGTGGKNTEAFF	TGTGCCAGCAGCTCGGGGACAGGGGGCAAGAACACTGAAGCTTTCTTT
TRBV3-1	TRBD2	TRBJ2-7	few	CASSPGTTSYEQYF	TGTGCCAGCAGCCCCGGGACTACGTCCTACGAGCAGTACTTC
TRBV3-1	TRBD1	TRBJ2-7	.	CASSTRQGPDEQYF	TGTGCCAGCAGCACCCGACAGGGCCCCGACGAGCAGTACTTC
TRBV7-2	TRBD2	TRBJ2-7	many	CASSASGNYEQYF	TGTGCCAGCAGCGCTAGCGGAAACTACGAGCAGTACTTC
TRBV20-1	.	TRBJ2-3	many	CSAGRDFTDTQYF	TGCAGTGCTGGCCGGGACTTCACAGATACGCAGTATTTT
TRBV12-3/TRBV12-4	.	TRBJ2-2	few	CASRQFTGELFF	TGTGCCAGCAGACAATTTACCGGGGAGCTGTTTTTT
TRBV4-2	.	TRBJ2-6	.	CASSGTGRGSGANVLTF	TGTGCCAGCAGCGGGACGGGACGAGGTTCTGGGGCCAACGTCCTGACTTTC
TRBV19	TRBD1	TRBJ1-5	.	CATADRGLQPQHF	TGTGCCACCGCGGACAGGGGGCTTCAGCCCCAGCATTTT
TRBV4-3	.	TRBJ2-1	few	CASSQEWGEGMDNEQFF	TGCGCCAGCAGCCAAGAGTGGGGAGAGGGGATGGACAATGAGCAGTTCTTC
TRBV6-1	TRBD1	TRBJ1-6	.	CASSSRTGTGRSPLHF	TGTGCCAGCAGCTCAAGAACCGGGACAGGGAGATCACCCCTCCACTTT
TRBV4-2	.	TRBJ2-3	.	CASSPLRTGGDTQYF	TGTGCCAGCAGCCCACTTAGGACTGGCGGCGATACGCAGTATTTT
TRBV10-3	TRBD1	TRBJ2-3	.	CATEGQGEADTQYF	TGTGCCACGGAGGGACAGGGAGAGGCAGATACGCAGTATTTT
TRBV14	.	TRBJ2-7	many	CASSQAQGRAEQYF	TGTGCCAGCAGCCAAGCCCAGGGAAGGGCCGAGCAGTACTTC
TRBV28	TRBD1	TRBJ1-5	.	CASSQTGYSNQPQHF	TGTGCCAGCAGCCAGACAGGGTACAGCAATCAGCCCCAGCATTTT
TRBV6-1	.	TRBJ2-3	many	CASSVWVRDTQYF	TGTGCCAGCAGTGTCTGGGTGCGGGATACGCAGTATTTT
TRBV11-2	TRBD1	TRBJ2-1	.	CASNSPRDRGNNEQFF	TGTGCCAGCAACTCCCCCCGGGACAGGGGGAACAATGAGCAGTTCTTC
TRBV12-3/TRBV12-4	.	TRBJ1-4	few	CAISGGEKLFF	TGTGCCATAAGTGGGGGTGAAAAACTGTTTTTT
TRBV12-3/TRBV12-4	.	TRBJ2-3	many	CASSSKDGTDTQYF	TGTGCCAGCAGTTCAAAAGATGGCACAGATACGCAGTATTTT
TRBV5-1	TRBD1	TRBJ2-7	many	CASSSGTGIGEQYF	TGCGCCAGCAGCTCCGGGACAGGAATTGGCGAGCAGTACTTC
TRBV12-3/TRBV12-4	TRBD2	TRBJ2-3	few	CASSFSGGQDTQYF	TGTGCCAGCAGTTTCTCGGGAGGGCAAGATACGCAGTATTTT
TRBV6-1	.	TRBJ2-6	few	CASRRVFSGANVLTF	TGTGCCAGCAGAAGAGTTTTCTCTGGGGCCAACGTCCTGACTTTC
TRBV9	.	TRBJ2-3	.	CASSVEHRAPRSTQYF	TGTGCCAGCAGCGTAGAGCACAGGGCCCCCCGAAGTACGCAGTATTTT
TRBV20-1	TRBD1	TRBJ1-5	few	CSAPGGEGNQPQHF	TGCAGTGCCCCAGGGGGAGAGGGCAATCAGCCCCAGCATTTT
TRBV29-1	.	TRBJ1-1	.	CSALGSLNTEAFF	TGCAGCGCCTTGGGGTCCCTAAACACTGAAGCTTTCTTT
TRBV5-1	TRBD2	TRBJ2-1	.	CASSSKPGTSRRHPLVNEQFF	TGCGCCAGCAGCTCGAAACCTGGGACTAGCCGTAGACACCCTCTGGTCAATGAGCAGTTCTTC
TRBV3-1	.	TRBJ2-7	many	CASTPTQSSYEQYF	TGTGCCAGCACCCCAACCCAGAGCTCCTACGAGCAGTACTTC
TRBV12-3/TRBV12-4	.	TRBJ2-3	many	CASSPPSSGGTDTQYF	TGTGCCAGCAGTCCCCCGAGTAGCGGAGGAACAGATACGCAGTATTTT
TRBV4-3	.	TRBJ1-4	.	CASSQSQGGKLFF	TGCGCCAGCAGCCAATCTCAGGGTGGAAAACTGTTTTTT
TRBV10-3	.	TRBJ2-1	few	CAISGLGDEQFF	TGTGCCATCAGTGGACTAGGGGATGAGCAGTTCTTC
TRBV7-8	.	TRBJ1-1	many	CASSLGGRMNTEAFF	TGTGCCAGCAGCTTAGGTGGCAGGATGAACACTGAAGCTTTCTTT
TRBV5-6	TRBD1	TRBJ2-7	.	CASSPSGGFAEQYF	TGTGCCAGCAGCCCCTCAGGGGGCTTTGCCGAGCAGTACTTC
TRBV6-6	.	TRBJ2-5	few	CASSPSLETQYF	TGTGCCAGCAGTCCCAGTCTCGAGACCCAGTACTTC
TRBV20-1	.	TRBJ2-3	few	CSARGGSLAMGTDTQYF	TGCAGTGCTAGAGGCGGGTCCCTAGCTATGGGCACAGATACGCAGTATTTT
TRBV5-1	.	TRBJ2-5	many	CASSPGGAQETQYF	TGTGCCAGCAGCCCGGGCGGTGCCCAAGAGACCCAGTACTTC
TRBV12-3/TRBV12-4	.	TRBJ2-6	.	CASGTYRAGANVLTF	TGTGCCAGCGGCACTTACAGGGCTGGGGCCAACGTCCTGACTTTC
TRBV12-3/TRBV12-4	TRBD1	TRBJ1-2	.	CASSSSTGAFDYGYTF	TGTGCCAGCAGTTCGTCGACAGGGGCTTTCGACTATGGCTACACCTTC
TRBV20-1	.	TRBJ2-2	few	CCARPVYGGSTGELFF	TGCTGTGCTAGACCTGTTTACGGGGGAAGCACCGGGGAGCTGTTTTTT
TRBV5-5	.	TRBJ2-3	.	CASSLNDQATDTQYF	TGTGCCAGCAGCTTGAATGACCAGGCCACAGATACGCAGTATTTT
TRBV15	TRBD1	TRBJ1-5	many	CATSRADRAGQPQHF	TGTGCCACCAGCAGAGCGGACAGGGCGGGACAGCCCCAGCATTTT
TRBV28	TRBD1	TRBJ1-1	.	CASSRETGFDEAFF	TGTGCCAGCAGTAGGGAGACAGGGTTTGATGAAGCTTTCTTT
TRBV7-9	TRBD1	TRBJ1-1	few	CASSSTGGVNTEAFF	TGTGCCAGCAGCTCGACAGGGGGAGTTAACACTGAAGCTTTCTTT
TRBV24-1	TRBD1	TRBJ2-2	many	CATSDPGTGGGGELFF	TGTGCCACCAGTGATCCCGGGACAGGGGGCGGCGGGGAGCTGTTTTTT
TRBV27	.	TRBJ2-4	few	CASSSTELAKNIQYF	TGTGCCAGCAGTTCGACAGAGCTAGCCAAAAACATTCAGTACTTC
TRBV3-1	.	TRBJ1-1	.	CASSKANTEAFF	TGTGCCAGCAGCAAGGCCAACACTGAAGCTTTCTTT
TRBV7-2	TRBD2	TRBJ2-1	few	CASSLTSGAYSYNEQFF	TGTGCCAGCAGCTTGACTAGCGGGGCTTATTCCTACAATGAGCAGTTCTTC
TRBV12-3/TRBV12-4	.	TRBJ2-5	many	CASTLTKKETQYF	TGTGCCAGCACCCTGACCAAGAAGGAGACCCAGTACTTC
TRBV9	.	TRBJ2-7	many	CASSVGDQTYEQYF	TGTGCCAGCAGCGTAGGGGACCAAACCTACGAGCAGTACTTC
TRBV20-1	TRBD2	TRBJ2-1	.	CSAGLAGRNEQFF	TGCAGTGCTGGACTAGCGGGACGCAATGAGCAGTTCTTC
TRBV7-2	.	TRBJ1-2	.	CASSPYKGPTGYTF	TGTGCCAGCAGCCCCTACAAGGGCCCCACTGGCTACACCTTC
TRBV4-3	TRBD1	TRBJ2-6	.	CASSQDPGGGANVLTF	TGCGCCAGCAGCCAAGATCCAGGGGGTGGGGCCAACGTCCTGACTTTC